Listed here is a single T cell receptor (beta chain). This sample was included in a study of PD-L1 blockade in urothelial cancer. Germline assignment: CDR1 LNHDA and CDR2 SQIVND (reference sequence). This CDR3 contains 15 residues. The trim removed 7 bases at V and 0 bases at J, leaving 5 bases unmatched. The protocol was immunoSEQ multiplex PCR, while the TCRdb copy is restricted to in-frame clones and leaves out a portion. Here the sample spans about 87,000 clones, around 83% being singletons. Time point: pretreatment peripheral blood. V usage is TRBV19 and J usage is TRBJ2-5; 10 bases agree with TRBD2. The sequences come from PBMCs, collected around atezolizumab (anti-PD-L1) treatment. The sequence came from a man aged 60 to 69 with urothelial cancer. Written as DNA, the CDR3 is TGTGCCAGTACCAGGACTAGCGGCTACCAAGAGACCCAGTACTTC. Its protein is CASTRTSGYQETQYF.